The sequence of this T cell receptor beta chain was determined in a study of blood T cell repertoires in COVID-19. Seattle patient enrollment occurred during active infection, with longitudinal follow-up thereafter. Original handling: Researchers report that nucleated cell counts were estimated from reference gene primer amplification. The method was immunoSEQ multiplex PCR; TCRdb's version includes in-frame clones alone and lacks a portion of them. The V and J calls and clone size were taken over from that table, and D and trimming were inferred from the DNA. The profile shows approximately 100,000 clones, 70% to 90% of them singletons. J was trimmed by 4 bases and V by 5 bases; bases with no gene match: 6. The CDR3 sequence is 14 residues long. CDR1 and CDR2 from the germline V gene are LNHDA and SQIVND (reference sequence).

The TCR comes from a human donor with COVID-19, enrolled during active disease. The donor label of this sample is uncertain. The sample consisted of peripheral blood. J is TRBJ1-2 and V is TRBV19; 8 nucleotides align to TRBD1. The CDR3 DNA follows: TGTGCCAGTAGTGAGACAGGGGCGCTCTATGGCTACACCTTC. Its translation is CASSETGALYGYTF. The variable domain in full, completed from reference TRBV19 and TRBJ1-2, reads DGGITQSPKYLFRKEGQNVTLSCEQNLNHDAMYWYRQDPGQGLRLIYYSQIVNDFQKGDIAEGYSVSREKKESFPLTVTSAQKNPTAFYLCASSETGALYGYTFGSGTRLTVV.